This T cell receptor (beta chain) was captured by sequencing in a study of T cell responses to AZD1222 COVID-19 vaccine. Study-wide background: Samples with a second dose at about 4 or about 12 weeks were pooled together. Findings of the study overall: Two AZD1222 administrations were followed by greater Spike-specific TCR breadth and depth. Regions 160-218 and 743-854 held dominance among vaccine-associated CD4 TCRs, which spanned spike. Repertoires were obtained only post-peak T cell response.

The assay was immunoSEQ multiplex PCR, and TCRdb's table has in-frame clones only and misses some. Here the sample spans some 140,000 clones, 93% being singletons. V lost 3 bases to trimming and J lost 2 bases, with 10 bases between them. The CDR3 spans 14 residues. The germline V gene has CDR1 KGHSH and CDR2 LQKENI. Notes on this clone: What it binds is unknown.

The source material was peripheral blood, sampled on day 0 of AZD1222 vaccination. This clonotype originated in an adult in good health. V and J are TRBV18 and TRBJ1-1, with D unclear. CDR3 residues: CASSPLKGNTEAFF. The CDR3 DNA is TGTGCCAGCTCACCCCTCAAGGGTAACACTGAAGCTTTCTTT.